Following are 2 T cell receptor beta chains from one sample sequenced in a study of chemoradiotherapy in HPV16-positive cancers. Using immunoSEQ multiplex PCR, the repertoire was profiled, and TCRdb retains in-frame clones only, with some absent. The sample lists approximately 23,000 clones; 85% to 95% were seen once. This sample comprised blood, obtained from a patient who underwent chemoradiotherapy. Receptors were obtained from a human donor with HPV-associated anogenital cancer.

The chain recombines TRBV7-9 with TRBJ2-7; tentatively, D is TRBD1 (5 bases). Looked up from germline, CDR1 is SEHNR and CDR2 is FQNEAQ (reference sequence). The ends were cut back, 10 bases at V and 2 bases at J, with 18 bases in the middle. This CDR3 spans 14 amino acids. CDR3 amino acids: CATELPGQPYEQYF. CDR3 in DNA: TGTGCCACGGAACTTCCAGGGCAACCCTACGAGCAGTACTTC. Full variable domain (rest looked up from reference TRBV7-9 and TRBJ2-7): DTGVSQNPRHKITKRGQNVTFRCDPISEHNRLYWYRQTLGQGPEFLTYFQNEAQLEKSRLLSDRFSAERPKGSFSTLEIQRTEQGDSAMYLCATELPGQPYEQYFGPGTRLTVT.

The chain links TRBV5-1 to TRBJ2-3, with D hard to call. Germline V CDR1 and CDR2: SGHRS, YFSETQ. This CDR3 contains 14 residues. The V and J ends lost 5 bases and 1 base respectively, with 11 bases between them. The CDR3 spells CASSKAAGTDTQYF. CDR3 in DNA: TGCGCCAGCAGTAAGGCCGCGGGCACAGATACGCAGTATTTT.